One sample yielded the 27 T cell receptor beta chains listed below, sequenced in a study of breast tumors, draining lymph nodes, adjacent tissues. In TCRdb, the multiplex PCR reads were re-called with MiXCR into one record per CDR3 protein. Among around 170,000 distinct CDR3 sequences listed, roughly a third were seen once. The lymph nodes were axillary draining lymph nodes from breast cancer patients. The sequenced material came from axillary lymph node tissue. Receptor source: a female donor with breast cancer. Some clones in this sample may be carry-over from other donors' samples.

The gene calls are TRBV19 and TRBJ2-3, with D maybe TRBD2 (5 bases). The length of the CDR3 is 15 residues. V was shortened by 1 base and J by 2 bases, with 10 bases between the two germline ends. Germline V gives CDR1 LNHDA, CDR2 SQIVND (reference sequence). The CDR3, as DNA: TGTGCCAGTAGTATAGGCGACTACCTCACAGATACGCAGTATTTT. Amino acids: CASSIGDYLTDTQYF.

This clonotype was counted at least ten times. The chain employs TRBV19 and TRBJ1-3; D not resolved. V was shortened by 7 bases and J by 2 bases, with 9 bases between the two germline ends. This CDR3 is 13 amino acids long. CDR1 LNHDA and CDR2 SQIVND come from the germline V gene (reference sequence). The CDR3 region has the DNA TGTGCCAGTAAGGGCCAAACTGGAAACACCATATATTTT. It specifies CASKGQTGNTIYF.

The chain couples TRBV7-2 to TRBJ2-5; D remains ambiguous. The germline V and J ends were trimmed by 6 bases and 5 bases, with 28 bases remaining between them. This CDR3 is 18 amino acids long. Germline V gene lookup returns CDR1 SGHTA and CDR2 FQGNSA. The DNA for the CDR3 is TGTGCCAGCAGTAAAACCCCCAGCGTTGACCTTCAGGAGGAGACCCAGTACTTC. Protein: CASSKTPSVDLQEETQYF.

The rearrangement links TRBV7-9 to TRBJ1-1, with D hard to call. CDR3 length: 15 amino acids. Germline-derived CDR1 and CDR2 are SEHNR and FQNEAQ (reference sequence). Trimming stripped 8 bases from V and 5 bases from J, with 21 bases between. CDR3 region: CASRLEGSARTEAFF. CDR3 coding DNA: TGTGCCAGCCGCCTTGAGGGCTCGGCGAGGACTGAAGCTTTCTTT. Using reference TRBV7-9 and TRBJ1-1 for the parts outside the CDR3, the full variable domain is DTGVSQNPRHKITKRGQNVTFRCDPISEHNRLYWYRQTLGQGPEFLTYFQNEAQLEKSRLLSDRFSAERPKGSFSTLEIQRTEQGDSAMYLCASRLEGSARTEAFFGQGTRLTVV.

There are many counts of this clonotype. A much larger clone sits a single nucleotide away, making a read error possible. The chain combines TRBV11-2 with TRBJ2-1, with 7 bases identical to TRBD1. The CDR3 sequence is 13 residues long. Germline V gene lookup returns CDR1 SGHAT and CDR2 FQNNGV. In DNA form, the CDR3 reads TGTGCCAGCAGCACAGGGGCCTACACTGAGCAGTTCTTC. Translated, it gives CASSTGAYTEQFF.

The J gene is TRBJ2-1, the V gene TRBV9; 10 nucleotides match TRBD2. After removal of 0 bases from V and 1 base from J, the junction contained 16 bases not matched to a gene. In germline, CDR1 is SGDLS, CDR2 YYNGEE. This CDR3 contains 21 residues. This CDR3 is CASSVEESAASSGSSYNEQFF. Written as DNA, the CDR3 is TGTGCCAGCAGCGTAGAGGAATCGGCGGCTTCTAGCGGGAGTTCCTACAATGAGCAGTTCTTC.

This clonotype has only a few counts. The chain links TRBV7-2 to TRBJ2-5, with TRBD2 matching 8 bases. J gave up 9 bases and V 2 bases, and 17 bases lay outside the gene matches. Germline lookup yields CDR1 SGHTA and CDR2 FQGNSA. The CDR3 consists of 17 residues. The CDR3 DNA sequence: TGTGCCAGCAGCTTACGTGCCGGGGCGGGGGGAGTGGAGCCCCAGTACTTC. As protein: CASSLRAGAGGVEPQYF.

This clonotype was seen more than once but under ten times. Given the absence of the conserved phenylalanine or tryptophan at the CDR3 end, a read error is likely. The chain carries TRBV29-1 and TRBJ1-4, with D perhaps TRBD1 (5 bases). Deletions cut 6 bases from V and 8 bases from J, with 13 bases between. This CDR3 has 12 residues. The germline V gene encodes CDR1 SQVTM and CDR2 ANQGSEA. The CDR3 sequence is CSVVAEGEKLFP. DNA of the CDR3: TGCAGCGTGGTAGCAGAGGGGGAAAAACTGTTTCCT.

Of note for this clonotype: One junction end does not reproduce the germline sequence, and a read error may be involved. The rearrangement uses TRBV7-7 and TRBJ2-5; TRBD2 agrees at 8 bases. This CDR3 is 15 amino acids long. Looked up from germline, CDR1 is SSHAT and CDR2 is FNYEAQ (reference sequence). CDR3 bases: TGTGCTAGCAGCTTAGCGCCGGGGGGGATGGAGACCCAGTACTTC. This translates into CASSLAPGGMETQYF.

Worth noting for this clonotype: The CDR3 ends on some other residue instead of the conserved phenylalanine or tryptophan, so this is likely a read error. No DNA is shown, since the ends of the CDR3 on it are uncertain; the CDR3 is the one TCRdb lists. This sequence joins TRBV7-9 and TRBJ2-1; the DNA was not used to check the table's D call, TRBD2. Termini included, the CDR3 measures 15 amino acids. CDR1 and CDR2 from the germline V gene are SEHNR and FQNEAQ (reference sequence). Here the CDR3 reads CASSSGRSSYNEQLL.

The sample holds a few counts of this clonotype. The gene calls are TRBV27 and TRBJ2-3; TRBD2 is a possible D gene (6 bases). The germline V gene has CDR1 MNHEY and CDR2 SMNVEV (reference sequence). This CDR3 contains 16 residues. The V and J ends lost 5 bases and 1 base respectively, with 16 bases between them. CDR3 amino acids: CASSVHRDLRTDTQYF. The CDR3 DNA follows: TGTGCCAGCAGTGTACACCGGGACTTACGCACAGATACGCAGTATTTT.

This clonotype has at least ten counts. V and J are TRBV6-5 and TRBJ2-1; 10 nucleotides align to TRBD2. Germline lookup yields CDR1 MNHEY and CDR2 SVGAGI. J was trimmed by 10 bases and V by 5 bases; bases with no gene match: 11. The CDR3 totals 15 residues. CDR3 protein: CASSLAGAAGWEQFF. The DNA of the CDR3 is TGTGCCAGCAGTCTAGCGGGAGCGGCGGGGTGGGAGCAGTTCTTC.

There are many counts of this clonotype. The chain carries TRBV4-3 and TRBJ2-3; 10 bases line up with TRBD1. The CDR3 has 15 residues. With 4 bases clipped from V and 1 base from J, the junction kept 2 bases outside the gene matches. The germline V gene encodes CDR1 LGHNA and CDR2 YSLEER. CDR3: CASSLGQGGTDTQYF. The CDR3 DNA is TGCGCCAGCAGCCTTGGACAGGGGGGCACAGATACGCAGTATTTT.

This clonotype has a count of ten or more. The rearrangement joins TRBV7-9 to TRBJ2-7; D might be TRBD1 (6 bases). The CDR3 covers 15 residues. Looked up from germline, CDR1 is SEHNR and CDR2 is FQNEAQ (reference sequence). Between the trimmed V and J ends, which lost 2 bases and 1 base, there was a span of 12 bases. The CDR3 DNA reads as TGTGCCAGCAGCTTATCACAGGGATTATCCTACGAGCAGTACTTC. The encoded protein is CASSLSQGLSYEQYF.

The chain combines TRBV4-2 with TRBJ2-1; a weak D match, TRBD1 (6 bases). Germline values: CDR1 LGHNA, CDR2 YNFKEQ. The CDR3 loop spans 14 amino acids. V was pared by 1 base and J by 7 bases, with 11 bases between. The CDR3 loop is CASSQGGQLNEQFF. CDR3 DNA sequence: TGTGCCAGCAGCCAAGGGGGACAACTAAATGAGCAGTTCTTC.

This chain joins TRBV6-6 and TRBJ2-7; D might be TRBD2 (5 bases). This CDR3 is 13 amino acids long. Looked up from germline, CDR1 is MNHNY and CDR2 is SVGAGI (reference sequence). V was shortened by 2 bases and J by 2 bases, with 7 bases between the two germline ends. The CDR3 here is CASSYDGTYEQYF. The CDR3 nucleotides are TGTGCCAGCAGTTACGACGGGACCTACGAGCAGTACTTC.

This chain connects TRBV4-2 to TRBJ2-1; a weak D match, TRBD1 (6 bases). The CDR3 runs to 16 residues. The V end was cut by 1 base, the J end by 5 bases, with 15 bases between. Germline-derived CDR1 and CDR2 are LGHNA and YNFKEQ. CDR3 DNA sequence: TGTGCCAGCAGCCAAGGTGCTAGCAGGGGAGACAATGAGCAGTTCTTC. It yields the protein CASSQGASRGDNEQFF.

Comments on this clonotype: The CDR3 carries no conserved terminal phenylalanine or tryptophan, so it likely arises from a read error. The DNA is left out, because the CDR3 cannot be placed on it with certainty; the CDR3 is given as TCRdb lists it. The rearrangement links TRBV20-1 to TRBJ2-7; TRBD1 is the table's D call, not checked against the DNA. Germline V gives CDR1 DFQATT, CDR2 SNEGSKA (reference sequence). 10 amino acids form the CDR3, both terminal residues included. The CDR3 spells CSATGTGDYS.

This clonotype appeared many times. V usage is TRBV12-3 or TRBV12-4 and J usage is TRBJ1-3; D may be TRBD1 (6 bases). The germline V and J ends were trimmed by 6 bases and 5 bases, with 14 bases remaining between them. CDR3 length: 14 residues. The CDR3 spells CASSKQGGRNTIYF. The DNA of the CDR3 is TGTGCCAGCAGCAAACAGGGTGGAAGAAACACCATATATTTT.

This clonotype came up many times. This chain uses TRBV30 with TRBJ1-5; possibly TRBD1 for D (5 bases). The CDR3 runs 13 residues. Germline-derived CDR1 and CDR2 are GTSNPN and SVGIG (reference sequence). Deletions cut 7 bases from V and 5 bases from J, with 15 bases between. CDR3 DNA sequence: TGTGCCTCGGCTTGGGGACCTCATCAGCCCCAGCATTTT. It yields the protein CASAWGPHQPQHF.

The chain has TRBV10-1 and TRBJ2-1; 8 bases line up with TRBD2. Per the germline V gene, CDR1 is WNHNN and CDR2 is SYGVQD (reference sequence). The CDR3 contains 18 residues. J lost 2 bases, V lost 8 bases, and 17 bases had no gene match. The CDR3 bases are TGCGCCAGCTCCAGTGAATCGATAGCGGGGCCCCCCTACAATGAGCAGTTCTTC. Its translation: CASSSESIAGPPYNEQFF.

V is TRBV20-1 and J is TRBJ1-1; TRBD1 might be the D (6 bases). CDR1 is DFQATT and CDR2 is SNEGSKA in the germline V gene (reference sequence). This CDR3 comprises 16 residues. V was clipped by 3 bases and J by 1 base, with 18 bases between them. In DNA, the CDR3 is TGCAGTGCTAGCTTGGGGTGGGGGGCAGGGAACACTGAAGCTTTCTTT. The encoded protein is CSASLGWGAGNTEAFF.

This clonotype was counted many times. This rearrangement joins TRBV12-3 or TRBV12-4 to TRBJ1-6; the D is unclear. The CDR3 consists of 14 residues. V dropped 2 bases and J dropped 9 bases, with 11 bases sitting between them. The CDR3 nucleotides read TGTGCCAGCAGTTTATACAGAGAGAGTTCACCCCTCCACTTT. Translation gives CASSLYRESSPLHF.

This clonotype was found many times. The CDR3 loop is CASRAGTYRGYTF. In DNA, the CDR3 is TGTGCCAGCAGGGCAGGGACCTATAGAGGCTACACCTTC. The chain recombines TRBV6-5 with TRBJ1-2; possibly TRBD1 for D (5 bases). V lost 6 bases to trimming and J lost 8 bases, with 16 bases between them. Germline values: CDR1 MNHEY, CDR2 SVGAGI. The CDR3 spans 13 residues.

Comment on this clonotype: This clone may be a read error of a much larger clone one base away. This chain connects TRBV9 to TRBJ2-1; 11 nucleotides agree with TRBD2. Germline V CDR1 and CDR2: SGDLS, YYNGEE. CDR3 length equals 16 residues. The J segment lost 4 bases and the V segment lost 4 bases, leaving 7 bases of the junction unmatched. Here the CDR3 reads CASSPPGLAVYNEQFF. CDR3 sequence (DNA): TGTGCCAGCAGCCCTCCGGGACTAGCGGTATACAATGAGCAGTTCTTC. Combining the CDR3 with reference TRBV9 and TRBJ2-1 gives the whole variable domain DSGVTQTPKHLITATGQRVTLRCSPRSGDLSVYWYQQSLDQGLQFLIQYYNGEERAKGNILERFSAQQFPDLHSELNLSSLELGDSALYFCASSPPGLAVYNEQFFGPGTRLTVL.

In its sample, this clonotype was seen many times. The rearrangement uses TRBV19 and TRBJ2-5; TRBD1 is a possible D gene (5 bases). V was cut by 2 bases and J by 5 bases, with 15 bases left in between. The CDR3 runs to 15 residues. CDR1 is LNHDA, CDR2 SQIVND, per germline (reference sequence). CDR3 residues: CASSIQQGLVETQYF. The CDR3 DNA is TGTGCCAGTAGTATACAGCAGGGCCTGGTGGAGACCCAGTACTTC. Complete variable domain (other parts from reference TRBV19 and TRBJ2-5): DGGITQSPKYLFRKEGQNVTLSCEQNLNHDAMYWYRQDPGQGLRLIYYSQIVNDFQKGDIAEGYSVSREKKESFPLTVTSAQKNPTAFYLCASSIQQGLVETQYFGPGTRLLVL.

This chain joins TRBV27 and TRBJ2-1, with TRBD1 identical over 7 bases. The CDR3 runs to 16 residues. V lost 5 bases and J lost 0; bases outside the gene matches: 7. CDR1 is MNHEY, CDR2 SMNVEV, per germline (reference sequence). Here the CDR3 reads CASSANRGGSYNEQFF. In nucleotides, the CDR3 is TGTGCCAGCAGTGCCAACAGGGGTGGCTCCTACAATGAGCAGTTCTTC.